This entry describes one T cell receptor beta chain. The record originates from a study of blood T cell repertoires in COVID-19. The overall study: PBMCs, B-cell-depleted T cells, or T cells were the source of the cDNA or gDNA that made up the material.

The CDR3 consists of 15 residues. Germline assignment: CDR1 LNHDA and CDR2 SQIVND (reference sequence). V was shortened by 9 bases and J by 1 base, with 19 bases between the two germline ends. Sequenced by immunoSEQ multiplex PCR; TCRdb stores in-frame clones only, minus some. The sample lists about 68,000 clones, 85% occurring once. The sequenced sample was peripheral blood. J is TRBJ2-7 and V is TRBV19; maybe TRBD2 (7 bases). The clonotype was recovered from a man over 45 with acute or convalescent COVID-19. CDR3 sequence: CASPKGGAGSYEQYV. CDR3 bases: TGTGCCAGCCCAAAGGGGGGGGCCGGGTCCTACGAGCAGTACGTC.